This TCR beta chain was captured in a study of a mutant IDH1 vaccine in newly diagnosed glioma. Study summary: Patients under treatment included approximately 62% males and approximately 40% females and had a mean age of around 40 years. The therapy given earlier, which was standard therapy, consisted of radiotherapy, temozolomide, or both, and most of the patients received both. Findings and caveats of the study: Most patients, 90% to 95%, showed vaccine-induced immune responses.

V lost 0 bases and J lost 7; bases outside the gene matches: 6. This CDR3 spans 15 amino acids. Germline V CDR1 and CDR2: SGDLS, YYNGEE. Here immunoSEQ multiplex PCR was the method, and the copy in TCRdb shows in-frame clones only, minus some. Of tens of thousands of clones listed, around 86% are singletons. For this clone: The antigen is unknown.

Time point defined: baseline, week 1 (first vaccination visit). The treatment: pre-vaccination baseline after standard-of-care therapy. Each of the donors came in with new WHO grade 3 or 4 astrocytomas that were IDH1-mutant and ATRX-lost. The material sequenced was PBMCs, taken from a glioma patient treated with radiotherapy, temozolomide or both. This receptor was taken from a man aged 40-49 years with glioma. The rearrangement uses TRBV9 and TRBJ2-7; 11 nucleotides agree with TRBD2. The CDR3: CASSVGTSGRKEQYF. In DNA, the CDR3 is TGTGCCAGCAGCGTAGGAACTAGCGGGAGAAAGGAGCAGTACTTC.